This T cell receptor beta chain stems from a study of beta chain features in type 1 diabetes. Study background: Patients did not differ from healthy donors in age, gender or cell yield.

Expressed TCRB transcripts were sequenced because the isolated RNA had all been reverse transcribed beforehand. The method was immunoSEQ multiplex PCR; TCRdb's version includes in-frame clones alone and lacks a portion of them. The table includes about 320,000 clones, less than 15% detected once. The sample holds a few counts of this clone. The CDR3 is 13 amino acids. The V gene lost 5 bases and the J gene lost 7 bases, with 13 bases spanning the gap. CDR1 is SGHTA and CDR2 is FQGTGA in the germline V gene. The sequenced sample was central memory CD4+ T cells from blood. The sequence was obtained from a man aged 25 to 40 in good health. The V and J genes are TRBV7-3 and TRBJ2-3; D is undetermined. The CDR3 loop is CASSTHRGNTQYF. DNA for the CDR3: TGTGCCAGCAGCACGCACAGAGGAAATACGCAGTATTTT.